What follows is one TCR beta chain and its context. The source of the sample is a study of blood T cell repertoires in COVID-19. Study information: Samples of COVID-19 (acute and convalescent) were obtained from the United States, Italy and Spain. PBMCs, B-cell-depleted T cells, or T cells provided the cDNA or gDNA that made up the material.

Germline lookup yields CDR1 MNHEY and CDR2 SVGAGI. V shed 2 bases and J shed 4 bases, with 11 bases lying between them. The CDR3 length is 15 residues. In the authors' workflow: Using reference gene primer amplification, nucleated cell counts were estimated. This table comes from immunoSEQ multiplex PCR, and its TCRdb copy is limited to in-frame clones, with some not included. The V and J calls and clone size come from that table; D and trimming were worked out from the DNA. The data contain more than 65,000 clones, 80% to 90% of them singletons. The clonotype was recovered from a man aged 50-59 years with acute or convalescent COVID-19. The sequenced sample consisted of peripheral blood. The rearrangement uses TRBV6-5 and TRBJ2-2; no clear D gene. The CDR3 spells CASSYGQAVTGELFF. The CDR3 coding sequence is TGTGCCAGCAGTTACGGGCAGGCAGTCACCGGGGAGCTGTTTTTT.